The entry that follows covers one T cell receptor (beta chain) sequence. The antigen is undetermined. The sample comes from a study of shared clonotypes between healthy human individuals. Whole-study results and caveats: Roughly 4.6% of naive CD4 clonotypes were common to several donors.

As handled by the study authors: Junction-only sequences without quality scores were provided by ImmunoSEQ, so filtering was different. Some clones are missing from TCRdb's copy, which holds only in-frame ones; the method was immunoSEQ multiplex PCR. V and J calls and clone size follow that table, whereas D and trimming were derived from the DNA. In the table there are 2,100,000 or so clones, roughly 95% of which are singletons. Each of the donors was a healthy adult who was HIV-negative and had not had a recent acute infection or vaccination. The CD4+ fraction was divided into a CD45RA+ naive subset and a CD45RA-negative memory subset. This receptor was obtained from a man aged 18 to 29 in good health. Specimen: naive CD4+ T cells sorted from blood. The sample's subset: CD45RA+ positively selected.

The CDR3: CASSYSRGGEQYF. The CDR3 DNA reads as TGTGCCAGCAGTTACTCCAGGGGGGGCGAGCAGTACTTC. The chain couples TRBV6-5 to TRBJ2-7; tentatively, D is TRBD1 or TRBD2 (7 bases each). CDR1 is MNHEY and CDR2 is SVGAGI in the germline V gene. V lost 0 bases to trimming and J lost 6 bases, with 9 bases between them. There are 13 residues in the CDR3.